This TCR beta chain was recovered during a study of shared clonotypes between healthy human individuals. Trimming took 3 bases from V and 5 from J, leaving 4 bases between them. The germline CDR1 and CDR2 sequences are MNHNY and SVGAGI (reference sequence). This CDR3 contains 11 residues. Donors comprised healthy HIV-negative adults lacking recent acute infections or vaccinations. Study observations and caveats: Rarefaction indicated that sorted-subset sequencing remained incomplete although depth was large. When compared with the clonotypes that were shared by all four sorted-subset donors, the non-shared clonotypes turned out to have lower generation probabilities. Researchers sampled only blood; tissue repertoires likely differ.

This clone was observed a few times. Its antigen is undetermined. Within the sample, other DNA sequences also encode this same CDR3. Profiling relied on immunoSEQ multiplex PCR, and the TCRdb table lists in-frame clones only, not all of them. The sample includes under 1,100,000 clones, about 76% of them seen just once. The TCR comes from a man aged 18-30 years in good health. The sequencing sample was made of memory CD4+ T cells sorted from blood. Specified subset: CD45RA-negative fraction. The chain links TRBV6-6 to TRBJ2-5; no clear D. CDR3 residues: CASSYRETQYF. In DNA, the CDR3 is TGTGCCAGCAGTTATAGGGAGACCCAGTACTTC.